Each of the 27 T cell receptor beta chains below was sequenced from the same sample in a study of regulatory T cells in long-lasting Graves disease. Time point reported: newly diagnosed GD, antithyroid drugs for less than 3 months. PBMC RNA was the source of the TCR library. Construction of TCR beta libraries relied on iRepertoire HTBI primers and on Arm-PCR targeting CDR3 regions. TCRdb re-derived calls from the multiplex PCR reads in MiXCR, one entry per CDR3 protein. The sample has 380,000 or so distinct CDR3 sequences; 15% to 20% are singletons. The same sample was also studied in work on T cells in Graves' hyperthyroidism and ophthalmopathy.

The sample was peripheral blood mononuclear cells (PBMCs), taken at new diagnosis, from a patient treated with antithyroid drugs. The receptors derive from a woman under 30 with Graves disease.

In this sample, this clonotype turned up many times. The chain combines TRBV2 with TRBJ2-7; D is ambiguous. Per germline, CDR1 SNHLY and CDR2 FYNNEI. This CDR3 comprises 12 residues. Trimming removed 1 base from V and 2 bases from J, with 3 bases in between. This CDR3 reads CASSEGTYEQYF. The CDR3 nucleotides read TGTGCCAGCAGTGAAGGTACCTACGAGCAGTACTTC. Full variable domain (rest looked up from reference TRBV2 and TRBJ2-7): EPEVTQTPSHQVTQMGQEVILRCVPISNHLYFYWYRQILGQKVEFLVSFYNNEISEKSEIFDDQFSVERPDGSNFTLKIRSTKLEDSAMYFCASSEGTYEQYFGPGTRLTVT.

This clonotype was counted ten times or more. This chain uses TRBV3-1 with TRBJ1-2; D possibly corresponds to TRBD1 (6 bases). Germline V gene data show CDR1 as LGHDT and CDR2 as YNNKEL (reference sequence). V was trimmed by 3 bases and J by 5 bases, leaving 13 bases between them. The CDR3 has 14 residues. The CDR3 is CASSQDRGGYGYTF. In DNA form, the CDR3 reads TGTGCCAGCAGCCAGGACAGAGGGGGGTATGGCTACACCTTC.

This clonotype has a count of ten or more. The chain combines TRBV9 with TRBJ2-3; 9 bases are shared with TRBD1. Germline assignment: CDR1 SGDLS and CDR2 YYNGEE. V trimming: 4 bases; J trimming: 4 bases; junction bases outside the gene matches: 10. CDR3 size: 16 residues. CDR3 DNA: TGTGCCAGCAGCCCTGGGACAGGGCTGGGCCCAGATACGCAGTATTTT. Its protein is CASSPGTGLGPDTQYF. Using reference TRBV9 and TRBJ2-3 for the parts outside the CDR3, the full variable domain is DSGVTQTPKHLITATGQRVTLRCSPRSGDLSVYWYQQSLDQGLQFLIQYYNGEERAKGNILERFSAQQFPDLHSELNLSSLELGDSALYFCASSPGTGLGPDTQYFGPGTRLTVL.

This clonotype was recorded at least ten times. CDR3 nucleotides: TGTGCCAGCAGTTTAGGAGTGGCGGACACTGAAGCTTTCTTT. Residues: CASSLGVADTEAFF. This sequence joins TRBV12-3 or TRBV12-4 and TRBJ1-1; no clear D gene. The CDR3 sequence is 14 residues long. Trimming stripped 1 base from V and 3 bases from J, with 9 bases between.

This clonotype was counted ten times or more. This chain uses TRBV11-3 with TRBJ2-3; TRBD1 matches 8 bases. V shed 4 bases and J 4 bases; nucleotides not matched to a gene: 4. Germline V gene lookup returns CDR1 SGHNT and CDR2 YENEEA. There are 14 residues in the CDR3. The CDR3 DNA reads as TGTGCCAGCAGCTCCAGGACAGGGCCAGATACGCAGTATTTT. This encodes CASSSRTGPDTQYF. The whole variable domain, remainder taken from reference TRBV11-3 and TRBJ2-3, is EAGVVQSPRYKIIEKKQPVAFWCNPISGHNTLYWYLQNLGQGPELLIRYENEEAVDDSQLPKDRFSAERLKGVDSTLKIQPAELGDSAVYLCASSSRTGPDTQYFGPGTRLTVL.

As for this clonotype: The junction shows a germline mismatch at one end, possibly a read error. This chain connects TRBV29-1 to TRBJ1-1, with no clear D. Germline V lookup: CDR1 SQVTM, CDR2 ANQGSEA. The CDR3 sequence is 11 residues long. The CDR3 loop reads CSVERPTETFF. DNA of the CDR3: TGCAGCGTTGAGCGCCCCACTGAAACTTTCTTT.

This clonotype was observed at least ten times. The V call is TRBV28, the J call TRBJ1-5; D gene ambiguous. CDR3 length: 15 amino acids. Trimming left V 5 bases short and J 2 bases short, with 13 bases between. CDR1 and CDR2 (germline): MDHEN, SYDVKM. The CDR3: CASSPLGDGNQPQHF. Here the CDR3 DNA reads TGTGCCAGCAGTCCCCTCGGGGATGGCAATCAGCCCCAGCATTTT.

V usage is TRBV19 and J usage is TRBJ2-7, with 10 positions matching TRBD2. The germline V gene encodes CDR1 LNHDA and CDR2 SQIVND (reference sequence). The CDR3 contains 17 residues. The trim removed 3 bases at V and 2 bases at J, leaving 10 bases unmatched. The CDR3: CASSMLRGSGGPYEQYF. In nucleotides, the CDR3 is TGTGCCAGTAGTATGCTCCGTGGTAGCGGGGGGCCCTACGAGCAGTACTTC.

This clonotype has only one observation. This sequence may be a read error, since a much larger clone differs from it by one base. The genes are TRBV7-9 and TRBJ1-5; the D gene is possibly TRBD1 (5 bases). This CDR3 is 14 amino acids long. The germline V gene encodes CDR1 SEHNR and CDR2 FQNEAQ (reference sequence). The CDR3 region is CASSLGGRAQPRHF. The CDR3 DNA reads TGTGCCAGCAGCTTAGGGGGCAGGGCTCAGCCCCGGCATTTT. The full variable domain, completed using reference TRBV7-9 and TRBJ1-5, is DTGVSQNPRHKITKRGQNVTFRCDPISEHNRLYWYRQTLGQGPEFLTYFQNEAQLEKSRLLSDRFSAERPKGSFSTLEIQRTEQGDSAMYLCASSLGGRAQPRHFGDGTRLSIL.

The sample holds many counts of this clonotype. This chain uses TRBV11-2 with TRBJ2-7; 8 bases fit TRBD1. The CDR3 length is 12 residues. Germline V gives CDR1 SGHAT, CDR2 FQNNGV. The V and J ends lost 5 bases and 6 bases, in that order; junction bases with no gene match: 3. The CDR3 region has the DNA TGTGCCAGCAGCCTCGGACAGGGCGAGCAGTACTTC. Translating gives CASSLGQGEQYF.

This clonotype was found many times. The gene calls are TRBV19 and TRBJ2-6; D unresolved. Germline CDR1 is LNHDA and CDR2 is SQIVND (reference sequence). The length of the CDR3 is 15 residues. V gave up 3 bases and J gave up 4 bases, with 10 bases separating them. In DNA, the CDR3 is TGTGCCAGTAGTATCGTGGTGGCGGGGGCCAACGTCCTGACTTTC. The encoded protein is CASSIVVAGANVLTF.

The chain carries TRBV20-1 and TRBJ1-2, with 7 bases aligning to TRBD1. V gave up 5 bases and J gave up 4 bases; unmatched junction bases: 10. The CDR3 extends over 14 amino acids. Germline assignment: CDR1 DFQATT and CDR2 SNEGSKA (reference sequence). The CDR3 nucleotides are TGCAGTGCTCGAACCGGGACAGAACGCTATGGCTACACCTTC. It yields the protein CSARTGTERYGYTF.

The genes are TRBV6-5 and TRBJ2-7; D tentatively reads TRBD1 or TRBD2 (7 bases each). Per the germline V gene, CDR1 is MNHEY and CDR2 is SVGAGI. The length of the CDR3 is 14 residues. The V and J ends lost 0 bases and 4 bases respectively, with 10 bases between them. This chain's CDR3 is CASSYSRGGYEQYF. In DNA, the CDR3 is TGTGCCAGCAGTTACTCCAGGGGGGGATACGAGCAGTACTTC.

This clonotype was recorded at least ten times. The chain combines TRBV6-2 or TRBV6-3 with TRBJ2-1; 9 bases are a match to TRBD1. Germline V lookup: CDR1 MNHEY, CDR2 SVGEGT. Trimming at V came to 4 bases and at J to 5 bases, leaving 6 bases not matched to a gene. CDR3 length equals 15 residues. The CDR3 region has the DNA TGTGCCAGCAGTTCCCTAGGGACAGGGAACAATGAGCAGTTCTTC. Its translation is CASSSLGTGNNEQFF.

This clonotype was counted ten times or more. The V call is TRBV30, the J call TRBJ2-1, with no clear D. The V gene's germline CDR1 is GTSNPN and CDR2 SVGIG (reference sequence). This CDR3 comprises 13 residues. The germline V and J ends were trimmed by 4 bases and 5 bases, with 12 bases remaining between them. The CDR3 protein is CAWTPPPDNEQFF. CDR3 bases: TGTGCCTGGACCCCCCCTCCCGACAATGAGCAGTTCTTC.

This clonotype was found many times. A read error is likely, as this CDR3 ends without the conserved phenylalanine or tryptophan. Because the CDR3's place on the DNA is in doubt, the DNA is left out and the CDR3 is given as listed by TCRdb. The V and J genes are TRBV2 and TRBJ2-1. Germline CDR1 SNHLY, CDR2 FYNNEI. The length of the CDR3 is 10 amino acids, counting both ends. The CDR3 protein is CASSEAVGSP.

This clonotype has a count of ten or more. This rearrangement joins TRBV3-1 to TRBJ1-1, with D unclear. The CDR3 has 11 residues. V lost 1 base and J lost 8, with 5 bases in between. CDR1 is LGHDT and CDR2 is YNNKEL in the germline V gene (reference sequence). CDR3: CASSQGVEAFF. DNA for the CDR3: TGTGCCAGCAGCCAAGGAGTAGAAGCTTTCTTT. Together with reference TRBV3-1 and TRBJ1-1, the CDR3 gives the full variable domain: DTAVSQTPKYLVTQMGNDKSIKCEQNLGHDTMYWYKQDSKKFLKIMFSYNNKELIINETVPNRFSPKSPDKAHLNLHINSLELGDSAVYFCASSQGVEAFFGQGTRLTVV.

This clonotype came up many times. V and J are TRBV12-3 or TRBV12-4 and TRBJ1-5; 8 nucleotides agree with TRBD1. Trimming at V came to 3 bases and at J to 3 bases, leaving 16 bases not matched to a gene. CDR3 size: 19 residues. For the CDR3, the DNA is TGTGCCAGCAGTTTTTTTAGGACAGGGAATCTCCGAGACAATCAGCCCCAGCATTTT. Its protein is CASSFFRTGNLRDNQPQHF.

This clonotype appeared a few times. The chain employs TRBV12-3 or TRBV12-4 and TRBJ1-6, with 7 bases identical to TRBD1. The junction had 7 bases not matched to a gene; V was cut back by 2 bases and J by 9 bases. The CDR3 has 15 residues. The CDR3 nucleotides read TGTGCCAGCAGTTTAAGTCAGGGGGTCGTTTCACCCCTCCACTTT. Translated, it gives CASSLSQGVVSPLHF.

This clonotype was seen ten or more times. The V and J genes are TRBV11-2 and TRBJ2-3, with TRBD1 matching 9 bases. The CDR3 loop spans 16 amino acids. Germline CDR1 and CDR2: SGHAT and FQNNGV. The V gene end was trimmed by 3 bases and the J gene end by 3 bases; junction bases not matched to a gene: 7. The CDR3 protein is CASSLRGDRVTDTQYF. CDR3 in DNA: TGTGCCAGCAGCTTGCGCGGGGACAGGGTAACAGATACGCAGTATTTT.

At least ten counts were recorded for this clonotype. V gene TRBV27 combines with J gene TRBJ2-5; 13 positions match TRBD2. CDR1 and CDR2 (germline): MNHEY, SMNVEV (reference sequence). The CDR3 is 15 residues long. Germline trimming cut 6 bases from V and 4 bases from J; bases unmatched to any gene: 5. CDR3 sequence: CASRWTSGSIETQYF. For the CDR3, the DNA is TGTGCCAGCAGATGGACTAGCGGGAGTATAGAGACCCAGTACTTC.

This clonotype has a count of ten or more. The rearrangement joins TRBV11-2 to TRBJ2-7, with 7 nucleotides matching TRBD1. Germline V lookup: CDR1 SGHAT, CDR2 FQNNGV. This CDR3 is 16 amino acids long. Trimming at V came to 5 bases and at J to 0 bases, leaving 10 bases not matched to a gene. The CDR3 nucleotides are TGTGCCAGCAGCCTACGACCGACAGGGAGCTCCTACGAGCAGTACTTC. It is translated as CASSLRPTGSSYEQYF.

Many counts were recorded for this clonotype. The chain combines TRBV15 with TRBJ1-5, with D maybe TRBD1 (5 bases). Germline CDR1 and CDR2: LNHNV and YYDKDF (reference sequence). The CDR3 length is 16 residues. The ends were cut back, 1 base at V and 0 bases at J, with 10 bases in the middle. The CDR3 coding sequence is TGTGCCACCAGCAGAGCCCAGGGATATAGCAATCAGCCCCAGCATTTT. As protein: CATSRAQGYSNQPQHF.

On this clonotype: One end of the junction is discordant with germline, which a read error may explain. The chain uses TRBV20-1 and TRBJ2-1; 8 bases are a match to TRBD2. The CDR3 loop spans 15 amino acids. The V gene's germline CDR1 is DFQATT and CDR2 SNEGSKA (reference sequence). Here the CDR3 DNA reads TGCAGTGCTAGGGGTCCTAGCGGGCTTTACACTGAGCAGTTCTTC. Amino acid sequence: CSARGPSGLYTEQFF.

This clonotype was found many times. V gene TRBV2 combines with J gene TRBJ1-2; TRBD1 agrees at 7 bases. V was pared by 7 bases and J by 2 bases, with 4 bases of the junction left unmatched. CDR3 length: 13 residues. The germline gives CDR1 SNHLY, CDR2 FYNNEI. Written as DNA, the CDR3 is TGTGCCAGCATTACAGGGGCGAACTATGGCTACACCTTC. The encoded protein is CASITGANYGYTF.

This chain connects TRBV5-1 to TRBJ2-2; 11 bases line up with TRBD2. The J segment lost 4 bases and the V segment lost 4 bases, leaving 9 bases of the junction unmatched. This CDR3 comprises 17 residues. Germline loops: CDR1 SGHRS, CDR2 YFSETQ. This CDR3 reads CASSSQGTSGLTGELFF. CDR3 coding DNA: TGCGCCAGCAGCAGCCAAGGGACTAGCGGACTCACCGGGGAGCTGTTTTTT.

This clonotype was observed at least ten times. The junction differs from germline at one of its ends, possibly a read error. V and J are TRBV5-1 and TRBJ2-3; 12 nucleotides align to TRBD1. CDR1 is SGHRS, CDR2 YFSETQ, per germline. CDR3 length: 16 amino acids. Here the CDR3 DNA reads TGTGCCAGCAGCTTTCCGGGACAGGGGGCCCCGGATACGCAGTATTTT. It codes for CASSFPGQGAPDTQYF.